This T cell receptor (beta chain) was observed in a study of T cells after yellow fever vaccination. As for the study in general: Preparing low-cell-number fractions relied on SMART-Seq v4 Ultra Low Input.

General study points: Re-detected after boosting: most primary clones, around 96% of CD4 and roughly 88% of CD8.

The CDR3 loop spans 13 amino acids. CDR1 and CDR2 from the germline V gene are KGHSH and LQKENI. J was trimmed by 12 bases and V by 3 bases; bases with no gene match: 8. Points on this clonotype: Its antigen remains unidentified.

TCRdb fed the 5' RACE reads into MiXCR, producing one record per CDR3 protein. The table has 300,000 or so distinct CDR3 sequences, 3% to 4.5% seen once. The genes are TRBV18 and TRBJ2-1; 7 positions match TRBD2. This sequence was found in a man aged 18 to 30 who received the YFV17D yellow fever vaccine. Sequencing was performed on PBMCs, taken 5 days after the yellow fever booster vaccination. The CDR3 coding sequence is TGTGCCAGCTCACCGGGTATGGAGCGGGGGCAGTTCTTC. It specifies CASSPGMERGQFF.